Below, 8 T cell receptor beta chains from the same sample are listed, as sequenced in a study of T cells in Graves' hyperthyroidism and ophthalmopathy (dated by TCRdb to about 2019). The method behind the library was multiplex PCR. Sequenced on an Illumina HiSeq 2000. The TCR beta CDR3 regions were amplified from RNA transcripts. A first-round RT-PCR of the TCR CDR3 used the HTBI primer set with the Qiagen OneStep RT-PCR kit. TCRdb ran its own pipeline on the public reads, namely fastp trimming at Q25 and MiXCR clone calling, and kept in-frame beta chains. Each entry merges the rows of one CDR3 protein and shows their most common DNA and genes. The sample table contains 660,000 or so distinct CDR3 sequences; only one count was recorded for 45% of them. The ten top clones hold approximately 6.8% of the sample. The sample comprised peripheral blood or thyroid tissue (not recorded which). Source of these receptors: an adult man with Graves' disease, either hyperthyroidism or ophthalmopathy (not recorded which).

This clonotype has at least ten counts. The chain recombines TRBV10-3 with TRBJ2-7; TRBD1 agrees at 10 bases. The ends lost 7 bases at V and 5 bases at J; junction bases unmatched: 8. The CDR3 sequence is 14 residues long. Germline CDR1 reads ENHRY; CDR2 reads SYGVKD. CDR3 coding DNA: TGTGCCATCACCCGGGACAGGGGTATCGACGAGCAGTACTTC. Translating it yields CAITRDRGIDEQYF.

The chain has TRBV14 and TRBJ1-5, with a tentative D call TRBD1 (6 bases). Germline values: CDR1 SGHDN, CDR2 FVKESK. V dropped 8 bases and J dropped 7 bases, with 18 bases sitting between them. CDR3 length: 14 amino acids. The CDR3 nucleotides are TGTGCCAGCTCAGGAGACAGGACTGGACAGCCCCAGCATTTT. Its protein product is CASSGDRTGQPQHF.

In this sample, this clonotype turned up many times. The V and J genes are TRBV12-3 or TRBV12-4 and TRBJ1-5; TRBD1 might be the D (6 bases). V was clipped by 6 bases and J by 5 bases, with 14 bases between them. The CDR3 has 14 amino acids. CDR3 sequence (DNA): TGTGCCAGCAGGATGACAGGAGCCTATCAGCCCCAGCATTTT. Its protein product is CASRMTGAYQPQHF.

The table lists this clonotype with many counts. The V gene is TRBV6-1, the J gene TRBJ1-6; 7 bases are a match to TRBD1. The J segment lost 8 bases and the V segment lost 2 bases, leaving 0 bases of the junction unmatched. The CDR3 spans 13 residues. CDR1 and CDR2 from the germline V gene are MNHNS and SASEGT. This CDR3 reads CASSEQGDSPLHF. Written as DNA, the CDR3 is TGTGCCAGCAGTGAACAGGGGGATTCACCCCTCCACTTT.

V and J are TRBV24-1 and TRBJ1-5; 7 nucleotides agree with TRBD1. This CDR3 comprises 14 residues. Germline CDR1 is KGHDR and CDR2 is SFDVKD. V lost 7 bases and J lost 3; bases outside the gene matches: 5. The CDR3 DNA is TGTGCCACCAGCCGGACAGGCTTCAATCAGCCCCAGCATTTT. Translation gives CATSRTGFNQPQHF.

Only a few counts were recorded for this clonotype. CDR3 region: CASSPDSTNEKLFF. The CDR3, as DNA: TGTGCCAGCAGTCCGGACAGCACTAATGAAAAACTGTTTTTT. The chain joins TRBV12-3 or TRBV12-4 to TRBJ1-4; D perhaps matches TRBD1 (6 bases). The CDR3 runs 14 residues. Deletions cut 5 bases from V and 2 bases from J, with 9 bases between.

Notes on this clonotype: Possible read error: a much larger clone is one base away. The rearrangement uses TRBV2 and TRBJ1-1, with 7 bases fitting TRBD1. Germline trimming cut 0 bases from V and 1 base from J; bases unmatched to any gene: 5. CDR1 is SNHLY and CDR2 is FYNNEI in the germline V gene. CDR3 length: 16 amino acids. CDR3: CASSEARQGPNTEAFF. In DNA form, the CDR3 reads TGTGCCAGCAGTGAAGCGAGACAGGGCCCGAACACTGAAGCTTTCTTT.

This sequence joins TRBV25-1 and TRBJ2-3; D is undetermined. CDR1 is MGHDK, CDR2 SYGVNS, per germline. CDR3 length: 11 amino acids. Trimming shortened V by 5 bases and J by 7 bases, and 7 bases separated the two germline ends. The CDR3 DNA sequence: TGTGCCAGCAGTCTTGGAAATACGCAGTATTTT. This codes for CASSLGNTQYF.